What follows describes a single T cell receptor (beta chain). Reverse transcription of about 0.45 to 1 ug RNA was carried out with random hexamers. TCRdb reprocessed the immunoSEQ multiplex PCR reads with MiXCR, giving one entry per CDR3 protein. Here the sample spans roughly 80,000 distinct CDR3 sequences, approximately 94% being singletons. The sample comes from a study of CD8 T cells in Susac syndrome. V lost 7 bases to trimming and J lost 0 bases, with 12 bases between them. The length of the CDR3 is 14 residues. CDR1 and CDR2 (germline): SNHLY, FYNNEI. From blood CD8+ and CD4+ T cells, the TCR beta chain was sequenced. The controls were healthy donors who were matched for age and sex.

The chain couples TRBV2 to TRBJ1-2, with a possible D match to TRBD1 (5 bases). Input material: CD8+ T cells from PBMCs. The origin of this receptor is a human donor in good health. The CDR3: CASIESGPNYGYTF. The CDR3 DNA is TGTGCCAGCATCGAATCGGGACCTAACTATGGCTACACCTTC.